One sample yielded the 5 T cell receptor beta chains listed below, sequenced in a study of shared clonotypes between healthy human individuals. TCRdb keeps only in-frame clones here, not all; method: immunoSEQ multiplex PCR. The table lists about 670,000 clones, more than 70% of them singletons, with 1.8% in the top ten. The sample comprised memory CD4+ T cells sorted from blood. The subset is: CD45RA-negative fraction. Receptors originate from a young woman in good health.

V is TRBV4-2 and J is TRBJ1-5; 9 bases align to TRBD1. V was clipped by 3 bases and J by 2 bases; unmatched bases: 5. Germline V gene sequence: CDR1 LGHNA, CDR2 YNFKEQ. CDR3 size: 16 residues. The CDR3 spells CASSHQQGAGNQPQHF. The CDR3 DNA is TGTGCCAGCAGCCATCAACAGGGGGCTGGCAATCAGCCCCAGCATTTT.

This clone was recorded at least ten times. Other DNA sequences within the sample encode an identical CDR3. The CDR3 DNA reads as TGCGCCAGCAGCTCGGGACTAGCGGGTGGCAATGAGCAGTTCTTC. Translation: CASSSGLAGGNEQFF. The V call is TRBV5-1, the J call TRBJ2-1; TRBD2 agrees at 12 bases. The germline CDR1 and CDR2 sequences are SGHRS and YFSETQ. The length of the CDR3 is 15 residues. V was clipped by 3 bases and J by 6 bases; unmatched bases: 4.

This chain uses TRBV27 with TRBJ1-5, with 7 bases fitting TRBD1. CDR1 MNHEY and CDR2 SMNVEV come from the germline V gene (reference sequence). V shed 6 bases and J 10 bases; nucleotides not matched to a gene: 15. CDR3 length equals 15 residues. The CDR3 region is CASSSADRVGGPQHF. CDR3 in DNA: TGTGCCAGCAGCTCAGCTGACAGGGTCGGAGGCCCCCAGCATTTT.

V and J are TRBV21-1 and TRBJ2-3; the D segment call TRBD1 is taken from the table without a DNA check. TRBV21-1 is labeled a pseudogene. The CDR3 runs 15 residues. CDR3 sequence: CATPTGIFGTDTQYF. The CDR3 DNA reads as TGTGCCACCCCAACAGGGATATTTGGCACAGATACGCAGTATTTT.

This chain connects TRBV4-2 to TRBJ2-5; the match to TRBD2 covers 11 bases. The CDR3 is 17 residues long. CDR1 and CDR2 from the germline V gene are LGHNA and YNFKEQ. With 0 bases clipped from V and 1 base from J, the junction kept 4 bases outside the gene matches. CDR3 residues: CASSQDGTSGLQETQYF. The DNA for the CDR3 is TGTGCCAGCAGCCAAGATGGGACTAGCGGCCTCCAAGAGACCCAGTACTTC.